This T cell receptor (beta chain) derives from a study of blood T cell repertoires in COVID-19. Overall study context: Sample material is recorded as cDNA or gDNA derived from T cells, B-cell-depleted T cells, or PBMCs.

V gave up 2 bases and J gave up 0 bases, with 13 bases separating them. The germline V gene encodes CDR1 MNHNS and CDR2 SASEGT. This CDR3 contains 16 residues. Assignment of participants to cohorts was predicated upon participant-reported clinical history. The study counted Cohort 3 donors as recovered given two negative PCRs, clearance, or symptom resolution. In the original analysis: Estimation of nucleated cell counts was performed using reference gene primer amplification. Measured with immunoSEQ multiplex PCR; TCRdb has only the in-frame clones, and not every one. That table gives V, J and clone size, and the DNA gave D and trimming. The sample has about 270,000 clones; around 91% are singletons.

This TCR came from a woman aged 18-29 years who had recovered from COVID-19. The sequencing input was PBMCs or T cells enriched from blood (not recorded which). The rearrangement links TRBV6-1 to TRBJ1-1; D is uncertain. This chain's CDR3 is CASSELSPGLNTEAFF. CDR3 nucleotides: TGTGCCAGCAGTGAATTATCGCCAGGATTGAACACTGAAGCTTTCTTT.